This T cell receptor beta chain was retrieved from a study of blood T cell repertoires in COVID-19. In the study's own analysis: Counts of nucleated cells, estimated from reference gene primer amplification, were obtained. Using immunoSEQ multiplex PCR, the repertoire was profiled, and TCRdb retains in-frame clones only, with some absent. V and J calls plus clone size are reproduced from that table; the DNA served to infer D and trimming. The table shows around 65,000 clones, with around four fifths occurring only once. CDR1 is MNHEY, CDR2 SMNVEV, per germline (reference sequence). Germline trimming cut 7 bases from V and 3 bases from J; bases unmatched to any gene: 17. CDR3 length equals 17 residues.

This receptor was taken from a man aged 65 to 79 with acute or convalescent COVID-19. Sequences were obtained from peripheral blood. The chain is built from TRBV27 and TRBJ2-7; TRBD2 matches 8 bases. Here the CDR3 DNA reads TGTGCCAGCACCCAGTCGCTAGCGGGCGCCGCCCACTACGAGCAGTACTTC. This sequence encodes CASTQSLAGAAHYEQYF.